The 11 T cell receptor beta chains given below trace back to one sample, sequenced in a study of cytomegalovirus exposure and HLA in healthy donors. The PCR had 60 Vbeta and 13 Jbeta primers. Here immunoSEQ multiplex PCR was the method, and the copy in TCRdb shows in-frame clones only, minus some. Here the sample spans approximately 70,000 clones, 74% being singletons. Sequenced: PBMCs. All receptors come from a human donor in good health.

V and J are TRBV9 and TRBJ2-7; 7 bases agree with TRBD1. The length of the CDR3 is 14 residues. The junction had 8 bases not matched to a gene; V was cut back by 3 bases and J by 5 bases. Per germline, CDR1 SGDLS and CDR2 YYNGEE. In DNA, the CDR3 is TGTGCCAGCAGCGCGGACAGTGACAGGGACGAGCAGTACTTC. Translation gives CASSADSDRDEQYF.

This clone was counted a single time. This chain connects TRBV19 to TRBJ1-1; TRBD1 matches 7 bases. Trimming at V came to 8 bases and at J to 1 base, leaving 10 bases not matched to a gene. The germline V gene has CDR1 LNHDA and CDR2 SQIVND (reference sequence). The length of the CDR3 is 15 residues. The CDR3 nucleotides are TGTGCCAGTCTCCCATCCGGGACAGCGAACACTGAAGCTTTCTTT. This encodes CASLPSGTANTEAFF.

V and J are TRBV5-1 and TRBJ2-1; maybe TRBD2 (5 bases). This CDR3 is 16 amino acids long. V was shortened by 0 bases and J by 0 bases, with 10 bases between the two germline ends. CDR1 is SGHRS, CDR2 YFSETQ, per germline. The CDR3 nucleotides are TGCGCCAGCAGCTTGGAAGCGGCCAGCTCCTACAATGAGCAGTTCTTC. Translated, it gives CASSLEAASSYNEQFF.

The V call is TRBV9, the J call TRBJ1-4; weak D call: TRBD1 (6 bases). Germline lookup yields CDR1 SGDLS and CDR2 YYNGEE. V lost 3 bases to trimming and J lost 2 bases, with 11 bases between them. The CDR3 consists of 15 residues. The CDR3 loop reads CASSGRQETNEKLFF. The CDR3 DNA follows: TGTGCCAGCAGCGGGCGACAGGAGACTAATGAAAAACTGTTTTTT. The full variable domain, rest sourced from reference TRBV9 and TRBJ1-4, is DSGVTQTPKHLITATGQRVTLRCSPRSGDLSVYWYQQSLDQGLQFLIQYYNGEERAKGNILERFSAQQFPDLHSELNLSSLELGDSALYFCASSGRQETNEKLFFGSGTQLSVL.

The chain uses TRBV5-1 and TRBJ1-1; D possibly corresponds to TRBD1 (5 bases). The germline V gene encodes CDR1 SGHRS and CDR2 YFSETQ. V was pared by 4 bases and J by 2 bases, with 9 bases between. This CDR3 has 13 amino acids. This CDR3 reads CASSIQENTEAFF. CDR3 DNA: TGCGCCAGCAGCATACAGGAAAACACTGAAGCTTTCTTT.

The chain uses TRBV2 and TRBJ1-5, with D hard to call. The CDR3 extends over 13 amino acids. Per the germline V gene, CDR1 is SNHLY and CDR2 is FYNNEI. V gave up 6 bases and J gave up 5 bases, with 11 bases separating them. CDR3 amino acids: CASRLASDQPQHF. As DNA, the CDR3 is TGTGCCAGCAGATTAGCCAGTGATCAGCCCCAGCATTTT.

This chain uses TRBV7-3 with TRBJ2-5, with 12 bases identical to TRBD2. The J segment lost 2 bases and the V segment lost 3 bases, leaving 10 bases of the junction unmatched. The CDR3 runs 18 residues. CDR1 and CDR2 (germline): SGHTA, FQGTGA. The chain's CDR3 is CASSLGLAGRIGQETQYF. As DNA, the CDR3 is TGTGCCAGCAGCTTGGGACTAGCGGGCCGTATCGGGCAAGAGACCCAGTACTTC.

This clone was seen just once. The CDR3 spells CASSILNTEAFF. CDR3 sequence (DNA): TGTGCCAGTAGTATCCTTAACACTGAAGCTTTCTTT. V gene TRBV19 combines with J gene TRBJ1-1; D is unclear. The germline CDR1 and CDR2 sequences are LNHDA and SQIVND (reference sequence). V lost 3 bases and J 2 bases, leaving 4 bases between the germline ends. The CDR3 spans 12 residues.

This sequence joins TRBV5-5 and TRBJ1-2; D uncertain. The germline V gene has CDR1 SGHKS and CDR2 YYEKEE (reference sequence). V was shortened by 2 bases and J by 3 bases, with 14 bases between the two germline ends. The CDR3 is made up of 15 amino acids. CDR3 residues: CASSFQAPGDYGYTF. DNA of the CDR3: TGTGCCAGCAGCTTTCAGGCCCCCGGGGACTATGGCTACACCTTC.

The V and J genes are TRBV30 and TRBJ1-5; D may be TRBD1 (5 bases). The CDR3 totals 14 residues. Deletions cut 0 bases from V and 7 bases from J, with 13 bases between. Germline assignment: CDR1 GTSNPN and CDR2 SVGIG (reference sequence). CDR3 DNA: TGTGCCTGGAGTGTAGGCAGGGTGGGGCAGCCCCAGCATTTT. This translates into CAWSVGRVGQPQHF.

The CDR3 DNA reads as TGTGCCAGCAGACCTTTTAGCGCGCTTGGCACAGATACGCAGTATTTT. It encodes CASRPFSALGTDTQYF. This rearrangement joins TRBV25-1 to TRBJ2-3; D is perhaps TRBD2 (5 bases). CDR1 MGHDK and CDR2 SYGVNS come from the germline V gene. The CDR3 runs 16 residues. The V end lost 6 bases, the J end lost 1 base, and 17 bases lay between the germline ends.